Sequencing of this T cell receptor (beta chain) was carried out in a study of blood T cell repertoires in COVID-19. Original processing methods: Nucleated cell number was recorded as an estimate derived from reference gene primer amplification. TCRdb's table, derived via immunoSEQ multiplex PCR, lists solely in-frame clones and lacks some. V and J calls and clone size follow that table, whereas D and trimming were derived from the DNA. The table has around 68,000 clones, around 80% seen once. J lost 5 bases, V lost 2 bases, and 5 bases had no gene match. The length of the CDR3 is 17 residues. CDR1 and CDR2 from the germline V gene are LGHDT and YNNKEL (reference sequence).

The rearrangement joins TRBV3-1 (or the pseudogene TRBV3-2) to TRBJ2-1; 14 bases line up with TRBD2. This TCR came from a woman between 50 and 59 years old with acute or convalescent COVID-19. The sample taken for sequencing was peripheral blood. The CDR3 loop is CASSQRPGLAGDNEQFF. CDR3 nucleotide sequence: TGTGCCAGCAGCCAACGCCCGGGACTAGCGGGGGACAATGAGCAGTTCTTC.